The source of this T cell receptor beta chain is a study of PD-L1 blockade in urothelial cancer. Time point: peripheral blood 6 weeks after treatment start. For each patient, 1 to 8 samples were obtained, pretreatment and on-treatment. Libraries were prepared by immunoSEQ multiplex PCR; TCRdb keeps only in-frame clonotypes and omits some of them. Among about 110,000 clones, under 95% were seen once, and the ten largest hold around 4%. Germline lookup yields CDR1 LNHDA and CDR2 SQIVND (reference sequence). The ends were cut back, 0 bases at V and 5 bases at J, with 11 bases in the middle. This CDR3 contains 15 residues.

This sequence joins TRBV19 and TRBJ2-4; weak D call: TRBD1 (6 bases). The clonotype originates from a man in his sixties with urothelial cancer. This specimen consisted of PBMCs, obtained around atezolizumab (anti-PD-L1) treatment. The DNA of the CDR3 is TGTGCCAGTAGTATAGAGCCGTACAGGGAAAACATTCAGTACTTC. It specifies CASSIEPYRENIQYF.